This TCR beta chain was sequenced for a study of shared clonotypes between healthy human individuals. Overall study results and limits: It was observed that roughly 5.4% of naive CD4 clonotypes were shared across several donors. Unshared clonotypes carried lower generation probabilities than those common to all four donors.

In regard to this clone: No antigen is known for it.

Sequencing was performed with immunoSEQ multiplex PCR; in TCRdb, only in-frame clones are kept and a portion is missing. This table has 2,500,000 or so clones, about nine tenths appearing once. Investigators divided CD4+ cells into CD45RA+ naive and CD45RA-negative memory subsets. Germline V lookup: CDR1 MNHNY, CDR2 SVGAGI (reference sequence). The V end lost 5 bases, the J end lost 10 bases, and 15 bases lay between the germline ends. The CDR3 sequence is 14 residues long. The source material was naive CD4+ T cells from PBMCs. The subset was: CD45RA+ positively selected. The source is a man aged 18 to 35 in good health. Some clones in this sample may be carry-over from other donors' samples. The chain carries TRBV6-6 and TRBJ1-6; the D gene is possibly TRBD1 (5 bases). CDR3 bases: TGTGCCAGCAGTGCCTCCGGGACCGCCTCACCCCTCCACTTT. Its protein is CASSASGTASPLHF.